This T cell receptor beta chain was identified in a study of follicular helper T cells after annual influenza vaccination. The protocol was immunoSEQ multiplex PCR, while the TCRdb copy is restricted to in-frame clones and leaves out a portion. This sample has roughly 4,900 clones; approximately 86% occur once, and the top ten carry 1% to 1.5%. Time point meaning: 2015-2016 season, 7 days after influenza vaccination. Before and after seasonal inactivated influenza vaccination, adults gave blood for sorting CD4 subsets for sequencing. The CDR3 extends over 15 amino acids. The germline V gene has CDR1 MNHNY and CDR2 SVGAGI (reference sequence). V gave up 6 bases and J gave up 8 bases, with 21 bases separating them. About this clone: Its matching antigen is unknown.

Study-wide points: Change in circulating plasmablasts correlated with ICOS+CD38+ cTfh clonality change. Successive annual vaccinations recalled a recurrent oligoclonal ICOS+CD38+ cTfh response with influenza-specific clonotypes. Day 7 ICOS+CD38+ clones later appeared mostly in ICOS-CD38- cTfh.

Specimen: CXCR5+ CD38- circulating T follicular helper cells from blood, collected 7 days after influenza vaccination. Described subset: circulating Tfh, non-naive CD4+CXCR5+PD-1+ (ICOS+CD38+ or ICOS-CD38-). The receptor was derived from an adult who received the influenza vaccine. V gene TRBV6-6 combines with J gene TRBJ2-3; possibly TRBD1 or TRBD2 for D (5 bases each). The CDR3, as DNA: TGTGCCAGCAGGAGAGCCGGGACCCAGAGTCCTACGCAGTATTTT. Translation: CASRRAGTQSPTQYF.